This T cell receptor beta chain was found in a study of blood T cell repertoires in COVID-19. For the study at large: PBMCs, B-cell-depleted T cells, or T cells provided the cDNA or gDNA that made up the material.

Clones were read by immunoSEQ multiplex PCR, and TCRdb kept only the in-frame ones, dropping some. This sample yields more than 100,000 clones, of which roughly 89% are seen a single time; 17% belongs to the top ten. This CDR3 contains 13 residues. Between the trimmed V and J ends, which lost 1 base and 2 bases, there was a span of 6 bases. The germline V gene has CDR1 SGHRS and CDR2 YFSETQ. The rearrangement joins TRBV5-1 to TRBJ2-5; D remains unclear. The TCR comes from an elderly woman in a cohort sampled during active COVID-19. Sequenced sample: peripheral blood. CDR3 sequence: CASSLTSQETQYF. The CDR3 region has the DNA TGCGCCAGCAGCTTGACCAGTCAAGAGACCCAGTACTTC.